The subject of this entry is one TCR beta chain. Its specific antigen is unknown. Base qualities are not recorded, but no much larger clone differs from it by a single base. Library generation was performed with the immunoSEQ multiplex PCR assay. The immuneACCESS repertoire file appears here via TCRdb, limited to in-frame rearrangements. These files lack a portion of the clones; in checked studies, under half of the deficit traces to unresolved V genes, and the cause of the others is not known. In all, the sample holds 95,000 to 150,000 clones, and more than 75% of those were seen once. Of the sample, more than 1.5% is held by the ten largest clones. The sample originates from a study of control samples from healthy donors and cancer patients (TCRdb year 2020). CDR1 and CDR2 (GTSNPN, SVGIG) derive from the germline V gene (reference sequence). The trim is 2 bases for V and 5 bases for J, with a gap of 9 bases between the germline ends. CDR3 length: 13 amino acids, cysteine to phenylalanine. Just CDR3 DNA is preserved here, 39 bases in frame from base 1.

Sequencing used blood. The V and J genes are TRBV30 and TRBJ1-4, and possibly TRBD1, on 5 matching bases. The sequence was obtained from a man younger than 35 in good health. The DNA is TGTGCCTGGAGTAGGGACGCAAATGAAAAACTGTTTTTT. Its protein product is CAWSRDANEKLFF.